A single sample is the source of the 20 T cell receptor beta chains below, sequenced in a study of tissue T cells after allogeneic stem cell transplantation. Time point: mouse harvest day 14 after allogeneic transplant. Each mouse received 10^7 T-cell-depleted marrow cells plus 10^6 splenic CD5+ T cells by tail vein. Produced via immunoSEQ multiplex PCR; TCRdb's table is partial and in-frame only. The table includes roughly 7,700 clones, under 40% detected once. The specimen sequenced was skin. The source is a female BALB/c mouse given C57BL/6 T cells with graft-versus-host disease after an allogeneic hematopoietic cell transplant.

In this sample, this clone is medium-sized. Gene names are mouse gene names. The missing CDR3 end, 1 residue past where the read stops, is filled in from the germline J gene. This chain connects TRBV26 to TRBJ1-5; 7 bases fit TRBD1. Unmatched junction bases numbered 2, after V lost 6 bases and J lost 0 bases. The germline gives CDR1 KGHPV, CDR2 FQNQEV (reference sequence). The CDR3 length is 14 residues. CDR3 bases read: TGTGCCAGCAGCCGGGACAGTAACAACCAGGCTCCGCTT. Translated: CASSRDSNNQAPL. The whole CDR3 reads CASSRDSNNQAPLF.

A remark on this clone: Gene names are the mouse ones. Coverage ceases 1 residue before the CDR3 finishes, and the germline J gene fills in the end. The same CDR3 arises from other DNA sequences in this sample as well. J is TRBJ1-1 and V is TRBV26; D gene uncertain. The germline gives CDR1 KGHPV, CDR2 FQNQEV (reference sequence). The CDR3 loop spans 13 amino acids. Trimming removed 2 bases from V and 0 bases from J, with 4 bases in between. This CDR3 is CASSLGTNTEVFF. Incomplete CDR3 DNA: TGTGCCAGCAGTCTGGGGACAAACACAGAAGTCTTC.

This clone was seen only a few times. Mouse gene names apply. The CDR3 goes on 1 residue after the read ends, and that part is filled in from the germline J gene. The chain recombines TRBV15 with TRBJ2-2; no definite D call. Trimming stripped 2 bases from V and 2 bases from J, with 6 bases between. The CDR3 runs 14 residues. From germline, CDR1 is SGHND and CDR2 FRSKSL. The CDR3 sequence: CASSLNTNTGQLYF. The sequenced part of the CDR3 DNA is TGTGCCAGCAGTTTAAACACGAACACCGGGCAGCTCTAC.

About this clone: Genes and germline are mouse. Coverage ceases 1 residue before the CDR3 finishes, and the germline J gene fills in the end. The chain uses TRBV31 and TRBJ2-3; D is undetermined. V was trimmed by 2 bases and J by 1 base, leaving 4 bases between them. CDR3 length: 12 amino acids. Per the germline V gene, CDR1 is GKSSPN and CDR2 is SITVG. CDR3 in amino acids: CAWSGRAETLYF. The part of the CDR3 DNA that was read is TGTGCCTGGAGTGGCCGTGCAGAAACGCTGTAT.

Concerning this clone itself: The genes are named according to mouse. The CDR3 end lies 1 residue beyond the end of the read and is filled in from the germline J gene. V usage is TRBV12-2 and J usage is TRBJ1-2; 9 positions agree with TRBD1. The CDR3 runs to 15 residues. Trimming took 0 bases from V and 2 from J; bases not matched to a gene: 3. CDR1 and CDR2 from the germline V gene are SGHLS and HYDKME. The CDR3 bases that were read are TGTGCCAGCTCTCTCCCGACAGGGGGGAACTCCGACTACACC. Translated: CASSLPTGGNSDYT. The whole CDR3 protein reads CASSLPTGGNSDYTF.

This clone has just a few counts. The genes and germline here are from mouse. The CDR3 extends 1 residue past the end of the read, so its final part is completed from the germline J gene. The V and J genes are TRBV26 and TRBJ2-4; unclear D gene. Trimming took 5 bases from V and 2 from J, leaving 5 bases between them. CDR1 and CDR2 (germline): KGHPV, FQNQEV (reference sequence). The CDR3 is made up of 12 amino acids. The CDR3 protein is CASSGYQNTLYF. Incomplete CDR3 DNA: TGTGCCAGCAGTGGGTATCAAAACACCTTGTAC.

This clone occurred a few times. All gene names here are mouse names. Read sequence stops 1 residue before the CDR3 end, and the germline J gene provides the missing end. The rearrangement joins TRBV13-1 to TRBJ2-1, with 10 nucleotides matching TRBD2. CDR3 length equals 17 residues. Germline CDR1 and CDR2: NSHNY and SYGAGN. Trimming cost V 0 bases and J 0 bases; bases outside gene matches: 3. The sequenced part of the CDR3 DNA is TGTGCCAGCAGTGATGCGACTGGGGGGTATAACTATGCTGAGCAGTTC. Translation gives CASSDATGGYNYAEQF. In full, the CDR3 reads CASSDATGGYNYAEQFF.

This clone was observed a few times. Each gene name is a mouse one. The read stops 1 residue short of the end of the CDR3; the missing end is completed from the germline J gene. The chain couples TRBV31 to TRBJ1-2; 7 bases agree with TRBD1. The CDR3 totals 13 residues. From germline, CDR1 is GKSSPN and CDR2 SITVG. The V gene end was trimmed by 1 base and the J gene end by 3 bases; junction bases not matched to a gene: 2. This CDR3 reads CAWSQGAHSDYTF. The CDR3 DNA, read in part, is TGTGCCTGGAGTCAGGGGGCACACTCCGACTACACC. The full variable domain, with the rest looked up from reference TRBV31 and TRBJ1-2, is AQTIHQWPVAEIKAVGSPLSLGCTIKGKSSPNLYWYWQATGGTLQQLFYSITVGQVESVVQLNLSASRPKDDQFILSTEKLLLSHSGFYLCAWSQGAHSDYTFGSGTRLLVI.

About this clone: The gene names given are mouse names. From the germline J gene comes the end of the CDR3, since the read stops 1 residue before it. The chain recombines TRBV3 with TRBJ2-7, with 8 bases that match TRBD2. Losses at the gene ends were 3 bases for V and 0 bases for J; bases not matched to a gene: 1. This CDR3 spans 14 amino acids. Germline CDR1 and CDR2: SNHLY and FYNGKV (reference sequence). The DNA read from the CDR3 is TGTGCCAGCAGCTTGGGGGGGCGCTCCTATGAACAGTAC. As protein: CASSLGGRSYEQY. The full CDR3 is CASSLGGRSYEQYF.

Remarks on this clone: Mouse gene names and germline throughout. The read is 1 residue too short to cover the CDR3 end, so that end is filled in from the germline J gene. The chain has TRBV3 and TRBJ2-5, with 10 bases lining up with TRBD2. The length of the CDR3 is 15 residues. Germline CDR1 is SNHLY and CDR2 is FYNGKV (reference sequence). Unmatched junction bases numbered 4, after V lost 4 bases and J lost 3 bases. CDR3 protein: CASSSHWGGQDTQYF. Partial CDR3 DNA: TGTGCCAGCAGCTCCCACTGGGGGGGTCAAGACACCCAGTAC.

On this clone: Genes here carry mouse names. The CDR3: CAWSLQTNTEVFF. CDR3 DNA (partial): TGTGCCTGGAGTCTCCAGACAAACACAGAAGTCTTC. The chain joins TRBV31 to TRBJ1-1; D ambiguous. The CDR3 end lies 1 residue beyond the end of the read and is filled in from the germline J gene. With 0 bases removed from V and 0 bases from J, the gap between germline ends came to 5 bases. Germline CDR1 is GKSSPN and CDR2 is SITVG. CDR3 size: 13 residues.

Comments on this clone: Germline and genes here are mouse. The read ends 1 residue early relative to the CDR3; the germline J gene fills the gap. The J gene is TRBJ2-4, the V gene TRBV2, with a possible D match to TRBD2 (6 bases). The germline CDR1 and CDR2 sequences are LGHNA and YSYQKL. This CDR3 is built from 16 residues. V was cut by 0 bases and J by 0 bases, with 10 bases left in between. The CDR3: CASSQDGGTSQNTLYF. The sequenced part of the CDR3 DNA is TGTGCCAGCAGCCAAGATGGGGGAACTAGTCAAAACACCTTGTAC. The full variable domain, in which reference TRBV2 and TRBJ2-4 provide the parts outside the CDR3, is DPKIIQKPKYLVAVTGSEKILICEQYLGHNAMYWYRQSAKKPLEFMFSYSYQKLMDNQTASSRFQPQSSKKNHLDLQITALKPDDSATYFCASSQDGGTSQNTLYFGAGTRLSVL.

Comment on this clone: The genes are named according to mouse. The read halts 1 residue ahead of the CDR3 end, with the missing end drawn from the germline J gene. The chain recombines TRBV19 with TRBJ2-7; 9 bases match TRBD2. There are 13 residues in the CDR3. Germline V gene lookup returns CDR1 FNHDT and CDR2 SITEND (reference sequence). V was clipped by 2 bases and J by 4 bases; unmatched bases: 1. CDR3 DNA (partial): TGTGCCAGCAGTATGACTGGGGGTTATGAACAGTAC. It translates to CASSMTGGYEQY. The full CDR3 is CASSMTGGYEQYF.

This clone is categorized as medium-sized (0.01 to 0.1%). Genes and germline are mouse. The CDR3 end falls 1 residue outside the read, so it is completed with the germline J gene. The chain couples TRBV26 to TRBJ1-4; 10 positions agree with TRBD1. From germline, CDR1 is KGHPV and CDR2 FQNQEV (reference sequence). V gave up 6 bases and J gave up 7 bases; unmatched junction bases: 5. This CDR3 has 14 amino acids. CDR3 bases read: TGTGCCAGCAGACGGACAGGGGGTGGCGAAAGATTATTT. This translates into CASRRTGGGERLF. The entire CDR3 protein is CASRRTGGGERLFF.

Comments on this clone: Gene names refer to mouse genes. CDR3: CASQGSNERLFF. The covered CDR3 bases are TGTGCCTCACAGGGTTCCAACGAAAGATTATTT. This chain links TRBV31 with TRBJ1-4; a weak D match, TRBD1 (6 bases). The read finishes 1 residue shy of the CDR3 end, and the germline J gene is used to complete it. The germline CDR1 and CDR2 sequences are GKSSPN and SITVG. The V end lost 7 bases, the J end lost 1 base, and 7 bases lay between the germline ends. The CDR3 contains 12 residues.

As for this clone: Gene names follow the mouse nomenclature. Read sequence stops 1 residue before the CDR3 end, and the germline J gene provides the missing end. V is TRBV29 and J is TRBJ1-1; weak D call: TRBD1 (5 bases). The CDR3 length is 12 residues. Germline assignment: CDR1 MSHET and CDR2 SYDVDS. The ends were cut back, 0 bases at V and 8 bases at J, with 7 bases in the middle. Incomplete CDR3 DNA: TGTGCTAGCAGTTTATCGGGGGGGGAAGTCTTC. It codes for CASSLSGGEVF. The entire CDR3 reads CASSLSGGEVFF.

Turning to this clone: Gene names and germline refer to mouse. This CDR3 is also generated by other DNA sequences in the sample. The CDR3 region is CASSRTGGYEQYF. The DNA read from the CDR3 is TGTGCCAGCAGCCGGACAGGGGGCTATGAACAGTAC. V usage is TRBV26 and J usage is TRBJ2-7, with 10 bases aligning to TRBD1. The read finishes 1 residue shy of the CDR3 end, and the germline J gene is used to complete it. After removal of 6 bases from V and 3 bases from J, the junction contained 2 bases not matched to a gene. The CDR3 runs 13 residues. The germline gives CDR1 KGHPV, CDR2 FQNQEV (reference sequence).

A word on this clone: Genes and germline are mouse. The read falls 1 residue short of the CDR3 end, and the missing part is taken from the germline J gene. The rearrangement joins TRBV15 to TRBJ1-1, with D hard to call. Germline V lookup: CDR1 SGHND, CDR2 FRSKSL. The V end lost 6 bases, the J end lost 1 base, and 9 bases lay between the germline ends. The CDR3 is 13 amino acids. The CDR3 here is CASSLGTNTEVFF. CDR3 bases read: TGTGCCAGCAGCCTGGGAACGAACACAGAAGTCTTC.

Regarding this clone: The gene symbols are mouse symbols. Incomplete CDR3 DNA: TGTGCCTGGAGCCCGGGACAGGGTGGGGGTGCAGAAACGCTGTAT. It codes for CAWSPGQGGGAETLY. The entire CDR3 protein reads CAWSPGQGGGAETLYF. The rearrangement joins TRBV31 to TRBJ2-3; 9 positions match TRBD1. Sequencing ends 1 residue short of the CDR3 end; the germline J gene provides the rest. Germline V CDR1 and CDR2: GKSSPN, SITVG. CDR3 size: 16 residues. J was trimmed by 1 base and V by 3 bases; bases with no gene match: 8.

As for this clone: Gene names follow the mouse nomenclature. The read halts 1 residue ahead of the CDR3 end, with the missing end drawn from the germline J gene. The chain employs TRBV26 and TRBJ2-3; TRBD1 aligns across 11 bases. CDR3 length: 15 amino acids. Trimming cost V 2 bases and J 5 bases; bases outside gene matches: 3. Germline V gives CDR1 KGHPV, CDR2 FQNQEV (reference sequence). The covered CDR3 bases are TGTGCCAGCAGTCTGACGGGACAGGGGGAAGAAACGCTGTAT. Translation: CASSLTGQGEETLY. The whole CDR3 is CASSLTGQGEETLYF.